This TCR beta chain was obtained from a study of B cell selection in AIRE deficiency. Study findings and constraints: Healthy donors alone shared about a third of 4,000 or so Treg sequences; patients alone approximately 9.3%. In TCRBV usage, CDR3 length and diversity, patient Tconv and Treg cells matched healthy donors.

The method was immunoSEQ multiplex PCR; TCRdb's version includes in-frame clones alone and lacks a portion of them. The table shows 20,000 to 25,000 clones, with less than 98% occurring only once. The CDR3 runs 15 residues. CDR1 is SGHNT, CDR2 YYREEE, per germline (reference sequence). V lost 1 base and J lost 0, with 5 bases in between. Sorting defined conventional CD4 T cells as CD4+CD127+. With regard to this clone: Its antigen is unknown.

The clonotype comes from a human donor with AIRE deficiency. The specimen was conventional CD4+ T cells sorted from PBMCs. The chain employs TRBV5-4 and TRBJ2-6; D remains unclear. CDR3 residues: CASSLSNSGANVLTF. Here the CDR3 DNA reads TGTGCCAGCAGCTTGTCGAACTCTGGGGCCAACGTCCTGACTTTC. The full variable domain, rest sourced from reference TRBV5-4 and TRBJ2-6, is ETGVTQSPTHLIKTRGQQVTLRCSSQSGHNTVSWYQQALGQGPQFIFQYYREEENGRGNFPPRFSGLQFPNYSSELNVNALELDDSALYLCASSLSNSGANVLTFGAGSRLTVL.